This T cell receptor beta chain stems from a study of shared clonotypes between healthy human individuals. Study details: The donor group consisted of a couple of women and a few men, aged 18 to 49.

A remark on this clone: Its antigen is not identified.

General observations from the study: Generation probabilities were higher for clonotypes shared across all four sorted-subset donors than for unshared ones.

The table came from immunoSEQ multiplex PCR; TCRdb's copy has only in-frame clones and leaves some out. Among 2 million to 2.5 million clones listed, roughly 92% were seen once. The sequence derives from a man between 18 and 35 years old in good health. Some clones in this sample may be carry-over from other donors' samples. Sequencing was performed on naive CD4+ T cells from PBMCs. Subset given: CD45RA+ positively selected.

Here the CDR3 DNA reads TGTGCCAGCAGCGTAGGAAGTTCAGGGACGAATGAGCAGTTCTTC. Translating it yields CASSVGSSGTNEQFF. The chain joins TRBV9 to TRBJ2-1; the D gene could be TRBD1 or TRBD2 (5 bases each). The V and J ends lost 0 bases and 7 bases respectively, with 14 bases between them. The CDR3 is made up of 15 amino acids. CDR1 and CDR2 (germline): SGDLS, YYNGEE.